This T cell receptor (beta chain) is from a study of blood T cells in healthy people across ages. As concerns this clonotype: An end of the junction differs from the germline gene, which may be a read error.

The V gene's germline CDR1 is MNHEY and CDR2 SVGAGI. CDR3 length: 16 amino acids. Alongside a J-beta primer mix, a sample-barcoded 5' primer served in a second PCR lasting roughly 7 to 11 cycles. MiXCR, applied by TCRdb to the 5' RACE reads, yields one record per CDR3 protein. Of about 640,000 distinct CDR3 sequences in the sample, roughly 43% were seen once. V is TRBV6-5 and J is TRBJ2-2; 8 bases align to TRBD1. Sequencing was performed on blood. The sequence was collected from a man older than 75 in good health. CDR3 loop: CANSYSGRGRTGELFF. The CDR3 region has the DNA TGTGCCAACAGTTACTCGGGCAGGGGGCGGACCGGGGAGCTGTTTTTT.